The 23 T cell receptor beta chains below come from one sample, sequenced in a study of shared clonotypes between healthy human individuals (TCRdb year 2020). The receptor library was made with the immunoSEQ multiplex PCR assay. Imported from immuneACCESS, the table was reduced by TCRdb to in-frame sequences with V and J called. These copies leave out some clones; in studies compared against another copy, an unresolved V gene accounts for under half, and the cause of the remainder is not known. A total of under 2,000,000 clones appear in this sample, just under 95% of them only once. Of the sample, more than 0.9% falls within the top ten clones. CD8 naive samples were CD45RO-negative cells positively selected for CCR7, giving a CD45RA+CCR7+ population that excluded TemRA cells. Sequenced: naive CD8+ T cells sorted from blood. The sample's cell subset or site label is to be understood as: CD45RA+CCR7+. The receptors stem from a man in his late teens or twenties in good health.

The chain combines TRBV6-5 with TRBJ2-1, with TRBD1 as a possible D gene (6 bases). The CDR3 extends over 14 amino acids. The germline gives CDR1 MNHEY, CDR2 SVGAGI. The germline V and J ends were trimmed by 4 bases and 9 bases, with 16 bases remaining between them. The CDR3 here is CASSWGQGTGEQFF. In DNA form, the CDR3 reads TGTGCCAGCAGTTGGGGGCAGGGGACCGGTGAGCAGTTCTTC.

The rearrangement links TRBV15 to TRBJ2-3, with D perhaps TRBD1 or TRBD2 (5 bases each). Germline loops: CDR1 LNHNV, CDR2 YYDKDF (reference sequence). V lost 7 bases, J lost 2 bases, and 19 bases lay in between. There are 16 residues in the CDR3. The CDR3 is CATTDTLGAYTDTQYF. The CDR3 DNA follows: TGTGCCACCACCGATACCCTCGGGGCATACACAGATACGCAGTATTTT.

V usage is TRBV7-8 and J usage is TRBJ1-4; 11 nucleotides agree with TRBD1. Germline lookup yields CDR1 SGHVS and CDR2 FQNEAQ. This CDR3 region has 16 residues. Trimming took 1 base from V and 7 from J; bases not matched to a gene: 5. The CDR3 coding sequence is TGTGCCAGCAGCTTAGGCGGGACAGGGGGAAGTGAAAAACTGTTTTTT. Translated: CASSLGGTGGSEKLFF.

This chain connects TRBV5-5 to TRBJ2-7; 9 bases are a match to TRBD2. Trimming took 0 bases from V and 2 from J; bases not matched to a gene: 9. CDR3 size: 17 residues. The germline V gene encodes CDR1 SGHKS and CDR2 YYEKEE (reference sequence). In DNA form, the CDR3 reads TGTGCCAGCAGCTTGGCCGGGCTAGCGGGGCCTACCTACGAGCAGTACTTC. This sequence encodes CASSLAGLAGPTYEQYF.

This clone was seen once. The chain carries TRBV9 and TRBJ2-7, with no clear D. The CDR3 is made up of 15 amino acids. CDR1 and CDR2 from the germline V gene are SGDLS and YYNGEE. V lost 0 bases, J lost 5 bases, and 15 bases lay in between. CDR3 in DNA: TGTGCCAGCAGCGTAGACGAATCAAAAGGCAACGAGCAGTACTTC. It translates to CASSVDESKGNEQYF.

V gene TRBV14 combines with J gene TRBJ2-7; no firm D call. The CDR3 sequence is 15 residues long. Trimming removed 0 bases at V and 3 bases at J, with 12 bases between. CDR1 is SGHDN and CDR2 is FVKESK in the germline V gene. The CDR3 here is CASSQEAGSYYEQYF. The CDR3 bases are TGTGCCAGCAGCCAAGAGGCCGGAAGCTACTACGAGCAGTACTTC.

V gene TRBV14 combines with J gene TRBJ1-2; D ambiguous. This CDR3 spans 13 amino acids. V lost 0 bases and J 6 bases, leaving 8 bases between the germline ends. CDR1 SGHDN and CDR2 FVKESK come from the germline V gene. The CDR3 DNA follows: TGTGCCAGCAGCCAAGATTACGGGCATGGCTACACCTTC. This codes for CASSQDYGHGYTF.

V and J are TRBV11-3 and TRBJ2-2; 7 nucleotides line up with TRBD1. From germline, CDR1 is SGHNT and CDR2 YENEEA. The V gene end was trimmed by 5 bases and the J gene end by 5 bases; junction bases not matched to a gene: 8. The CDR3 has 15 amino acids. The CDR3 DNA follows: TGTGCCAGCAGCCTTCGGGACAGCGGAACCGGGGAGCTGTTTTTT. The encoded protein is CASSLRDSGTGELFF. The entire variable domain, with the rest obtained from reference TRBV11-3 and TRBJ2-2, is as follows: EAGVVQSPRYKIIEKKQPVAFWCNPISGHNTLYWYLQNLGQGPELLIRYENEEAVDDSQLPKDRFSAERLKGVDSTLKIQPAELGDSAVYLCASSLRDSGTGELFFGEGSRLTVL.

This clone was seen just once. This chain links TRBV12-5 with TRBJ1-1, with D hard to call. Germline loops: CDR1 LGHNT, CDR2 FRNRAP. There are 16 residues in the CDR3. Trimming pared 6 bases from V and 4 bases from J, leaving 21 bases between. Here the CDR3 DNA reads TGTGCTAGTGGCTTTGGCGGGTCACGCGGGTTCACTGAAGCTTTCTTT. It codes for CASGFGGSRGFTEAFF. Using reference TRBV12-5 and TRBJ1-1 for the parts outside the CDR3, the full variable domain is DARVTQTPRHKVTEMGQEVTMRCQPILGHNTVFWYRQTMMQGLELLAYFRNRAPLDDSGMPKDRFSAEMPDATLATLKIQPSEPRDSAVYFCASGFGGSRGFTEAFFGQGTRLTVV.

The chain uses TRBV29-1 and TRBJ2-3; D is unresolved. V lost 4 bases to trimming and J lost 3 bases, with 5 bases between them. The CDR3 length is 11 residues. The germline gives CDR1 SQVTM, CDR2 ANQGSEA. CDR3 sequence reads: CSVVRTDTQYF. The CDR3 DNA reads TGCAGCGTTGTCAGGACAGATACGCAGTATTTT.

CDR3 in DNA: TGTGCCAGCAGACTCGGACAGGGGACCCAGCCCCAGCATTTT. It specifies CASRLGQGTQPQHF. This chain joins TRBV27 and TRBJ1-5; 9 positions agree with TRBD1. The CDR3 runs to 14 residues. Germline-derived CDR1 and CDR2 are MNHEY and SMNVEV (reference sequence). Germline trimming cut 6 bases from V and 7 bases from J; bases unmatched to any gene: 7.

The genes are TRBV5-1 and TRBJ2-3; D gene ambiguous. Germline V gene lookup returns CDR1 SGHRS and CDR2 YFSETQ. The CDR3 consists of 16 residues. Trimming removed 2 bases from V and 3 bases from J, with 16 bases in between. CDR3 sequence: CASSLERTDNTDTQYF. CDR3 bases: TGCGCCAGCAGCTTAGAACGTACAGATAATACAGATACGCAGTATTTT. Together with reference TRBV5-1 and TRBJ2-3, the CDR3 gives the full variable domain: KAGVTQTPRYLIKTRGQQVTLSCSPISGHRSVSWYQQTPGQGLQFLFEYFSETQRNKGNFPGRFSGRQFSNSRSEMNVSTLELGDSALYLCASSLERTDNTDTQYFGPGTRLTVL.

J is TRBJ2-7 and V is TRBV9; 10 nucleotides align to TRBD1. This CDR3 spans 16 amino acids. V gave up 0 bases and J gave up 9 bases; unmatched junction bases: 12. Germline loops: CDR1 SGDLS, CDR2 YYNGEE. CDR3 sequence (DNA): TGTGCCAGCAGCGTAGGAGCGACAGGGGGCCCTCTGGGGCAGTACTTC. As protein: CASSVGATGGPLGQYF.

The CDR3 coding sequence is TGTGCCAGCAGTCTGTTGTTGGGGAGCGAGCAGTTCTTC. Translated: CASSLLLGSEQFF. The rearrangement joins TRBV28 to TRBJ2-1; a possible D gene is TRBD2 (5 bases). Germline CDR1 is MDHEN and CDR2 is SYDVKM. The V end was cut by 5 bases, the J end by 10 bases, with 15 bases between. The CDR3 is 13 residues long.

The chain links TRBV9 to TRBJ2-3; 9 bases agree with TRBD2. Germline V gene lookup returns CDR1 SGDLS and CDR2 YYNGEE. The CDR3 covers 16 residues. J gave up 0 bases and V 0 bases, and 2 bases lay outside the gene matches. The DNA for the CDR3 is TGTGCCAGCAGCGTAGGGACTAGCGCCAGCACAGATACGCAGTATTTT. Translating gives CASSVGTSASTDTQYF.

This chain connects TRBV7-9 to TRBJ1-2, with D perhaps matching TRBD1 (6 bases). Trimming stripped 5 bases from V and 4 bases from J, with 26 bases between. This CDR3 contains 18 residues. Germline values: CDR1 SEHNR, CDR2 FQNEAQ (reference sequence). The CDR3 DNA follows: TGTGCCAGCAGCCATACCACGAATAGGGGACAAGGGTCCTATGGCTACACCTTC. Its protein product is CASSHTTNRGQGSYGYTF.

This clone was picked up one time. V gene TRBV29-1 combines with J gene TRBJ2-1; 9 positions agree with TRBD2. Germline V gene lookup returns CDR1 SQVTM and CDR2 ANQGSEA. CDR3 size: 18 residues. V lost 1 base and J lost 3; bases outside the gene matches: 13. The DNA of the CDR3 is TGCAGCGTTGAAGGTATTAGGCCTAGCGGGACTGACTACAATGAGCAGTTCTTC. Translated: CSVEGIRPSGTDYNEQFF.

This sequence joins TRBV21-1 and TRBJ1-5. TRBV21-1 is a recognized pseudogene. This CDR3 region has 15 residues. The CDR3 nucleotides are TGTGCCAGCAGCAAAGAAATAGACCTCAATCAGCCCCAGCATTTT. The encoded protein is CASSKEIDLNQPQHF.

The CDR3 bases are TGTGCCTGGAGTGTACTTTTACTTAGGGACACTGAAGCTTTCTTT. This translates into CAWSVLLLRDTEAFF. The gene calls are TRBV30 and TRBJ1-1; D ambiguous. Germline lookup yields CDR1 GTSNPN and CDR2 SVGIG (reference sequence). This CDR3 comprises 15 residues. Trimming left V 0 bases short and J 3 bases short, with 14 bases between.

The V and J genes are TRBV27 and TRBJ2-7; 8 bases fit TRBD1. The length of the CDR3 is 16 residues. Germline CDR1 reads MNHEY; CDR2 reads SMNVEV (reference sequence). Trimming took 4 bases from V and 1 from J; bases not matched to a gene: 9. The CDR3 sequence is CASSYSAGQASYEQYF. In DNA form, the CDR3 reads TGTGCCAGCAGTTATTCCGCGGGACAGGCTTCCTACGAGCAGTACTTC.

This chain uses TRBV7-6 with TRBJ2-7; 7 bases align to TRBD2. Looked up from germline, CDR1 is SGHVS and CDR2 is FNYEAQ. The CDR3 contains 16 residues. Trimming removed 5 bases from V and 0 bases from J; junction bases left unmatched: 10. CDR3 sequence (DNA): TGTGCCAGCAGCCCAGAGGGCGGGGGACCCTCCTACGAGCAGTACTTC. It encodes CASSPEGGGPSYEQYF.

In DNA, the CDR3 is TGTGCCAGCAGTTCCGTGGAGGACTCCAACGACGAGCAGTACTTC. This translates into CASSSVEDSNDEQYF. The chain carries TRBV6-6 and TRBJ2-7, with D perhaps TRBD2 (5 bases). Per the germline V gene, CDR1 is MNHNY and CDR2 is SVGAGI (reference sequence). The CDR3 length is 15 residues. V gave up 4 bases and J gave up 5 bases, with 18 bases separating them.

This chain joins TRBV4-1 and TRBJ2-7, with 9 bases matching TRBD1. The junction had 2 bases not matched to a gene; V was cut back by 8 bases and J by 0 bases. This CDR3 spans 13 amino acids. CDR1 and CDR2 (germline): MGHRA, YSYEKL. CDR3: CASGQGSSYEQYF. In DNA form, the CDR3 reads TGCGCCAGCGGACAGGGGAGCTCCTACGAGCAGTACTTC.